This TCR beta chain was captured by sequencing in a study of siplizumab effects on memory and regulatory T cells. V lost 5 bases and J lost 4, with 10 bases in between. The CDR3 is 13 residues long. Germline V gives CDR1 SEHNR, CDR2 FQNEAQ (reference sequence). Points from the study as a whole: Among sequences traceable to unstimulated CD4+ memory cells, alloreactive ones were significantly reduced by siplizumab.

Comment on this clone: Its specificity is not known.

Repertoires were generated with immunoSEQ multiplex PCR, while TCRdb's copy carries only in-frame clones and drops some. Of about 87,000 clones listed, 85% to 90% are singletons. Specimen: CD4+ T cells sorted from blood. The clonotype originates from a human donor in good health. The V gene is TRBV7-9, the J gene TRBJ2-3; D gene unclear. The CDR3 loop is CASSIDPSDTQYF. Written as DNA, the CDR3 is TGTGCCAGCAGCATTGACCCTTCAGATACGCAGTATTTT.